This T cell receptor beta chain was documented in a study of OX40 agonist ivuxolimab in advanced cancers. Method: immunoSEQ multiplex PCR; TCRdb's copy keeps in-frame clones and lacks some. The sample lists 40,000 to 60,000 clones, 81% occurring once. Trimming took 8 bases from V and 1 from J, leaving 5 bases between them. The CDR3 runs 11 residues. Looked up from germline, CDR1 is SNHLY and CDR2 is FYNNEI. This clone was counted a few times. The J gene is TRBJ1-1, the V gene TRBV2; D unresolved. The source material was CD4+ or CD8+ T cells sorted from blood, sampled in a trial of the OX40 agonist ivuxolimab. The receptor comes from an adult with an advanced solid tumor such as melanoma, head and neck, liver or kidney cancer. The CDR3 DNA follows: TGTGCCAGCGGGCAGAACACTGAAGCTTTCTTT. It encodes CASGQNTEAFF.